This T cell receptor (beta chain) was identified in a study of vaccination effects on CD4 cells after COVID-19. Study context: All participants had two doses of either the BNT162b2 or mRNA-1273 vaccine.

The V end lost 4 bases, the J end lost 1 base, and 5 bases lay between the germline ends. Per germline, CDR1 WNHNN and CDR2 SYGVQD (reference sequence). CDR3 length equals 13 residues. The protocol was immunoSEQ multiplex PCR, while the TCRdb copy is restricted to in-frame clones and leaves out a portion. The table has under 30,000 clones, approximately 83% seen once. Findings and limits, study-wide: In the late period after vaccination, infection- and vaccine-induced clones contracted markedly.

For this clone: The antigen is undetermined.

Antigen-specific CD4+ T cells were first expanded with viral peptide pools by the ViraFEST assay and only then sequenced. Upon completion of 10 to 11 days in culture, CD4+ T cells were isolated. Prior SARS-CoV-2 infection was absent in the vaccine recipients, as shown by negative nucleocapsid antibodies. IL-2 at approximately 9.7 IU/ml and peptides at roughly 9.6 ug/ml were added to cultured PBMC, two million per well. Sample: CD4+ T cells from PBMCs cultured with HCoV-NL63 spike peptides, taken before COVID-19 vaccination. The J gene is TRBJ1-5, the V gene TRBV10-1; the D is unclear. The clonotype comes from a human donor who received a COVID-19 vaccine. Here the CDR3 DNA reads TGCGCCAGCAGTGGTAACAGCAATCAGCCCCAGCATTTT. Translating it yields CASSGNSNQPQHF.